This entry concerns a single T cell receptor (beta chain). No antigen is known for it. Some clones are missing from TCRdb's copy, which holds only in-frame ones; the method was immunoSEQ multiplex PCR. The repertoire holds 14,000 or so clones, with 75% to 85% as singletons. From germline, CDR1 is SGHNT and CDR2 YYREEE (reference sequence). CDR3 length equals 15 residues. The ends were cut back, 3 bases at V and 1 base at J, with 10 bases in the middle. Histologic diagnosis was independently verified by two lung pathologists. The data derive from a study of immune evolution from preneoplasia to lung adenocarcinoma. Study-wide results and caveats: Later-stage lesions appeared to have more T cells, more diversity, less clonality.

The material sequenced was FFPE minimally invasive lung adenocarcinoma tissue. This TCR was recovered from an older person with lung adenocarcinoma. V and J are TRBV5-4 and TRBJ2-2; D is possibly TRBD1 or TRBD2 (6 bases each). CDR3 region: CASSSEGGNTGELFF. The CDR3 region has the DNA TGTGCCAGCAGCTCTGAGGGGGGGAACACCGGGGAGCTGTTTTTT.